A selection of T cell receptor beta chains follows, all from one sample in a study of T cell repertoires in cytomegalovirus infection. TCRdb itself ran the reads through MiXCR, one entry per CDR3 protein. The table includes around 110,000 distinct CDR3 sequences, 10% detected once. Antigen specificity for these receptors is unknown. The sample consisted of PBMCs, sequenced either directly or after in vitro stimulation (not recorded which). The receptors come from a human donor in good health (CMV status not recorded). Some clones in this sample may be carry-over from other donors' samples. Each CDR3 is given with its conserved first and last residue. The D gene is left open where the match is weak. Not every row has a clone size; where given, it reads once, few, many or a size class.

- | - | TRBJ2-1 | TRBV20-1 | CSARYSRNEQFF | TGCAGTGCTAGATATTCCCGGAATGAGCAGTTCTTC
- | - | TRBJ2-1 | TRBV6-1 | CASRTKIYNEQFF | TGTGCCAGCCGCACCAAGATCTACAATGAGCAGTTCTTC
many | TRBD1 | TRBJ1-3 | TRBV19 | CATSWTDADRGEISGNTIYF | TGTGCCACTTCGTGGACCGACGCGGACAGGGGCGAGATATCTGGAAACACCATATATTTT
- | TRBD2 | TRBJ2-1 | TRBV20-1 | CSAIGLAGFNEQFF | TGCAGTGCCATAGGACTAGCGGGATTCAATGAGCAGTTCTTC
- | - | TRBJ1-1 | TRBV7-2 | CASQGPGDTEAFF | TGTGCCAGCCAGGGCCCAGGGGACACTGAAGCTTTCTTT
few | - | TRBJ2-2 | TRBV28 | CATQIGVYTGELFF | TGTGCCACCCAAATAGGGGTGTACACCGGGGAGCTGTTTTTT
- | TRBD2 | TRBJ2-1 | TRBV7-2 | CASSLEAGGPYNEQFF | TGTGCCAGCAGCTTAGAGGCGGGAGGGCCGTACAATGAGCAGTTCTTC
many | TRBD2 | TRBJ2-3 | TRBV19 | CASRSISGIFTDTQYF | TGTGCCAGTAGGTCGATTAGCGGGATATTCACAGATACGCAGTATTTT
few | - | TRBJ2-5 | TRBV24-1 | CATSSNREETQYF | TGTGCCACCAGCTCTAACAGGGAAGAGACCCAGTACTTC
few | TRBD1 | TRBJ1-6 | TRBV4-1 | CASSQGGQGATYNSPLHF | TGCGCCAGCAGCCAAGGAGGACAGGGGGCTACCTATAATTCACCCCTCCACTTT
many | - | TRBJ1-6 | TRBV11-2 | CASSLDVSLNSPLHF | TGTGCCAGCAGCTTAGACGTCAGCCTTAATTCACCCCTCCACTTT